This T cell receptor (beta chain) was identified during a study of cytomegalovirus exposure and HLA in healthy donors (dated by TCRdb to the late 2010s). About the full investigation: In an earlier analysis of about 560 of the donors, around 290 Gb of sequence data and roughly 100 million unique TCR beta sequences from roughly 180 million T cells were reported. A later genetic analysis used genome-wide SNP genotypes for about 60% of the roughly 700 donors, treating that subset as a discovery cohort. In an earlier analysis of roughly 580 of the donors, high-throughput TCR beta sequencing was used to judge whether each TCR beta V gene segment behaved as functional or pseudogenic. Roughly 5 DR-DQ haplotypes were handled as single units for association and clustering, since linkage in the cohort was strong. The study profiled the T cell repertoires of about 720 subjects by immunosequencing and related them to cytomegalovirus serostatus. HLA typing included class I and class II loci at four-digit resolution. A later analysis re-examined previously published TCR beta repertoires from roughly 650 donors and added high-resolution HLA genotyping to investigate patterns of TCR occurrence. The study aimed to test whether signatures of past pathogen exposure could be identified by cataloging public T cell receptors. The later analysis used no new phenotypic data to find candidate immune exposures, relying instead on TCR beta sequences and their occurrence across donors. Donor age, sex, ethnicity and CMV serostatus were collected together with the repertoire data. The number of typed donors differed by locus: about 629-640 for A, B, C, DRB1 and DQB1; 522 for DQA1; over 600 for DPA1; and 400 to 480 for DPB1. In addition to the first cohort of 666 subjects, a separate validation cohort of 120 different subjects was used. The genetic ancestry cluster associated with self-reported Caucasian donors included approximately 85% of the 300 to 400 genotyped donors. All discovery cohort repertoires had been generated on a single sequencing platform. Across some 400 genotyped donors of the cohort, an average of about 250,000 unique TCR beta nucleotide sequences per donor were sequenced, and 15% to 20% of those sequences were non-productive. An early release that covered fewer than 750 HLA-typed donors contained approximately 290 gigabases of sequencing data and 70 million to 100 million unique TCR sequences. To predict cytomegalovirus infection status, the study brought together high-throughput TCR immunosequencing, statistical association of individual TCRs with disease status, and machine learning.

On this clone: The clone's antigen remains unknown. No much larger clone is present one base from it, and per-base qualities are unavailable.

The cohort was made up of about 610 healthy bone marrow donors. Cohort members were all nominally healthy when sampled, although unrecorded immune exposures were likely present. The donor tested CMV seronegative and was one of the 352 seronegative cohort members. A peripheral blood sample was provided by each donor, and peripheral blood mononuclear cells were used for TCR beta sequencing. The Qiagen DNeasy Blood Extraction Kit was used to extract genomic DNA from the blood cell samples. To prepare the library, the immunoSEQ multiplex PCR assay was applied. A mixture of 60 forward primers for TCR Vbeta segments and 13 reverse primers for TCR Jbeta segments was used in the multiplex PCR. The CDR3 region of rearranged TCR beta genes was amplified from genomic DNA by a multiplex PCR assay. Amplified TCR beta libraries were sequenced as 87-base-pair reads on the Illumina HiSeq System. Per the original workflow: In a later analysis, some 80 million unique TCR beta chains were counted across the roughly 670 repertoires, and around 10 million of these chains were shared by at least two donors. A nearest-neighbor algorithm error-corrected the raw reads and collapsed the reads into unique sequences, merging closely related sequences to remove PCR and sequencing errors. To assign V, D and J gene segments, CDR3 sequences were aligned to IMGT reference sequences. For a sequence to be retained, at least a six-nucleotide match to both a V gene segment and a J gene segment was required. Rearrangements were called productive when the CDR3 lacked stop codons and stayed in frame with V and J; all others were non-productive. CDR3 was defined according to IMGT convention as the region running from the second conserved V-encoded cysteine to the conserved J-encoded phenylalanine. Sequences without an unambiguous match to a single V gene segment were excluded from the earlier analysis of several hundred of the donors. An earlier analysis of 587 of the donors called V segments functional above 56.7% productive rearrangements and segregating when the between-donor standard deviation exceeded 5%. A statistical classification framework was built to diagnose cytomegalovirus status from the catalog of TCR beta chain sequences. In a later analysis, TCR nucleotide sequences were compared against IMGT/GENE-DB human TR gene sequences so that V and J genes could be assigned. Using the TCRdist pipeline, a later analysis assigned CDR3 sequences along with most-parsimonious VDJ recombination scenarios. In a later analysis, each TCR beta chain was defined by its CDR3 amino acid sequence together with its V-gene family, and reads without a unique V-gene family were excluded. As a way to deal with suspected cross-contamination and a sequencing artifact, a later analysis dropped hundreds of nucleotide sequences that were highly shared and had low generation probability. A later analysis calculated a clonal expansion index for each public chain from normalized within-repertoire ranks of inferred template counts. Generation probabilities in a later analysis came from a VDJ recombination model fitted to out-of-frame rearrangements, and those results were checked against IGoR. Hypergeometric tests were used in a later analysis to score TCR-TCR, TCR-HLA and TCR-CMV co-occurrence, with a repertoire-size bias correction applied to the TCR pairs. To estimate false discovery rates, a later analysis permuted the HLA or CMV assignments 20 times. In a later analysis, co-occurring TCRs were grouped with DBSCAN, and TCRdist sequence similarity was added when clustering was performed within HLA-allele-positive subsets. For co-occurrence clustering, repertoires with fewer than 30,000 or more than 120,000 public chains were excluded, along with roughly 5 repertoires with anomalous nucleotide sharing. TCRdb stores this immuneACCESS table with in-frame sequences only. Part of the clones is absent; in the studies checked, under half of the shortfall reflects unresolved V genes, and no reason is known for the rest. V, J and clone size derive from that table, while D and trimming were established from the DNA sequence. The sample yields roughly 150,000 clones; around three quarters were counted once. The ten most abundant clones make up 0.95% to 1.1% of the sample.

V is cut back by 5 bases and J by 5 bases, with 7 bases in the junction unmatched. The CDR3 has 14 amino acids, counting the end cysteine and phenylalanine. Only the CDR3 DNA is retained, 42 bases long and in frame from the first base. The germline V gene (reference sequence) provides CDR1 MNHEY and CDR2 SMNVEV. General study outcomes and caveats: A later genetic analysis reported fewer N-insertions in productive TCRs among donors in an Asian-associated ancestry cluster than the approximately 670-donor mean. A later analysis associated 17,000 or so TCR beta sequences with specific HLA alleles at a false discovery rate of 0.05. Cytomegalovirus status was reported to be diagnosed by the classifier with high specificity and sensitivity in both the original and validation cohorts. Because HLA typing was missing for some donors at each locus, association tests included only the typed subset. Broadly in line with IMGT annotations, most TCR beta V segments showed up in productive rearrangements about 90% or about 30% of the time in an earlier analysis of several hundred of the donors. Most TCR sequences were observed very rarely across donors, whereas some public TCRs were present in many individuals. The sequencing pipeline was judged likely to have produced a cluster of highly shared sequence variants as a technical artifact. The authors suggested that the approach could potentially be generalized to other disease states and immunological phenotypes. A later analysis found that most CMV-associated TCR beta chains appeared HLA-restricted, with HLA associations seemingly driven largely by CMV exposure. The only immune exposure information available for the cohort was CMV serostatus. In a later analysis, the rate of TCR association differed among HLA loci, with DRB1 alleles having the most associated TCRs and HLA-C alleles having the fewest. The study gave a list of about 160 TCR beta chains associated with cytomegalovirus. Roughly uniform sequencing depth across donors was assumed in presence/absence analyses, although this assumption may not hold. In this cohort, only TCR beta chains were sequenced, and detectable features were limited by the absence of alpha or paired-chain data. The 87-base-pair reads could not distinguish some IMGT-functional V segments, including TRBV6-2 and TRBV6-3, so those segments were excluded. In a later genetic analysis, a missense DCLRE1C variant was associated with V-gene and J-gene trimming of TCR beta chains, and the association was replicated in an independent cohort. Correlated functional status among segregating V segments might be attributable to linkage disequilibrium, but an unknown experimental factor could not be ruled out. The earlier analysis of 450 to 700 of the donors excluded 15 to 20 rarely observed V segments, including chromosome 9 orphons, because counts were too low. Three of the identified cytomegalovirus-associated TCR beta chains were confirmed in vitro to be specific for cytomegalovirus antigens. Strong co-occurrence of HLA alleles, especially DR and DQ, made assigning TCR associations to individual alleles difficult. A further reported finding was that TCR beta sequences accurately predicted the HLA-A and HLA-B alleles for most subjects in the first cohort. A later analysis found that HLA-associated TCR beta chains were more clonally expanded and had lower generation probabilities than equally common non-associated chains. In a later analysis, several top co-occurrence clusters were reported to appear linked to parvovirus B19, influenza, CMV and Epstein-Barr virus.

The sequence derives from a woman aged 40 to 49 in good health and CMV-seronegative. This sequence uses TRBV27 and TRBJ2-3, with TRBD2 identical over 7 junction bases. Source material: PBMCs. In nucleotides, the sequence is TGTGCCAGCAGTATGGGGAGGGCTTTAGATACGCAGTATTTT. Protein translation: CASSMGRALDTQYF.